A selection of T cell receptor beta chains follows, all from one sample in a study of blood T cell repertoires in COVID-19. Sequencing used immunoSEQ multiplex PCR; TCRdb keeps in-frame clones, though not all of them. The data contain some 97,000 clones, about 77% of them seen just once; the ten biggest clones take up approximately 31%. Sample: peripheral blood. These receptors came from a man aged 70 or older with active or convalescent COVID-19. The CDR3 runs from the conserved cysteine through the conserved F or W. Each record gives: V gene, D gene, clone size, J gene, CDR3 protein, CDR3 DNA. D genes are given only for firm matches. Clone size, where shown, is once, few, many, or a class for clones that have expanded.

TRBV6-5	TRBD1	once	TRBJ2-7	CASWTGGSYEQYF	TGTGCCAGTTGGACAGGGGGCTCCTACGAGCAGTACTTC
TRBV9	.	.	TRBJ1-4	CASSPQGGDEKLFF	TGTGCCAGCAGCCCCCAGGGAGGGGACGAAAAACTGTTTTTT
TRBV29-1	.	.	TRBJ2-7	CSVEVYTGGPYEQYF	TGCAGCGTTGAAGTTTACACCGGGGGTCCCTACGAGCAGTACTTC
TRBV3-1/TRBV3-2	TRBD1	.	TRBJ1-2	CASSSGGQGARNGYTF	TGTGCCAGCAGCTCAGGAGGACAGGGGGCAAGGAATGGCTACACCTTC
TRBV2	.	many	TRBJ1-5	CASSEGRGGQPQHF	TGTGCCAGCAGTGAGGGAAGGGGCGGTCAGCCCCAGCATTTT
TRBV19	.	many	TRBJ1-6	CASKTQGYNSPLHF	TGTGCCAGTAAGACCCAGGGCTATAATTCACCCCTCCACTTT
TRBV13	TRBD2	.	TRBJ2-2	CASREGTSGGPTGELFF	TGTGCCAGCAGGGAAGGGACTAGCGGTGGGCCCACCGGGGAGCTGTTTTTT
TRBV18	.	.	TRBJ2-7	CASAPGGSSYEQYF	TGTGCCAGCGCACCAGGGGGGAGCTCCTACGAGCAGTACTTC
TRBV5-6	.	few	TRBJ2-1	CASSQTRGGEQFF	TGTGCCAGCAGCCAGACCAGGGGCGGGGAGCAGTTCTTC
TRBV28	TRBD2	.	TRBJ2-7	CASSPLAESSYEQYF	TGTGCCAGCAGCCCACTAGCGGAGAGCTCCTACGAGCAGTACTTC
TRBV5-1	.	few	TRBJ2-4	CASSYGNIQYF	TGCGCCAGCAGCTACGGAAACATTCAGTACTTC
TRBV7-2	TRBD2	.	TRBJ2-1	CASSLTSDYNEQFF	TGTGCCAGCAGCTTAACTAGCGACTACAATGAGCAGTTCTTC
TRBV15	TRBD1	.	TRBJ1-1	CATSLGQGVIRAFF	TGTGCCACCAGCTTGGGACAGGGAGTGATCAGAGCTTTCTTT
TRBV25-1	.	once	TRBJ2-7	CASSDSYEQYF	TGTGCCAGCAGTGACTCGTACGAGCAGTACTTC
TRBV25-1	.	once	TRBJ2-7	CASSARGAGREQYF	TGTGCCAGCAGTGCCCGGGGGGCGGGTCGCGAGCAGTACTTC
TRBV19	TRBD2	.	TRBJ2-1	CASTQRLAGGPSREQFF	TGTGCCAGTACCCAACGGCTAGCGGGAGGGCCCTCAAGGGAGCAGTTCTTC
TRBV19	.	few	TRBJ1-1	CASSQGYTEAFF	TGTGCCAGTAGTCAGGGGTACACTGAAGCTTTCTTT
TRBV4-1	.	.	TRBJ1-1	CASSLGRDRKNTEAFF	TGCGCCAGCAGCCTCGGCAGAGACAGGAAGAACACTGAAGCTTTCTTT
TRBV27	.	.	TRBJ1-6	CASSLVPGTLNSPLHF	TGTGCCAGCAGTTTAGTGCCCGGGACACTAAATTCACCCCTCCACTTT
TRBV9	TRBD1	.	TRBJ1-4	CASSEGPGQSNEKLFF	TGTGCCAGCAGCGAAGGGCCGGGACAGAGTAATGAAAAACTGTTTTTT
TRBV19	TRBD2	.	TRBJ2-1	CASSILAGGNNEQFF	TGTGCCAGTAGTATTTTAGCGGGGGGCAACAATGAGCAGTTCTTC
TRBV5-8	TRBD1	once	TRBJ1-2	CASSRTGSPYGYTF	TGTGCCAGCAGCAGGACAGGCTCCCCCTATGGCTACACCTTC
TRBV6-2/TRBV6-3	.	few	TRBJ2-7	CASSEGSTGLSSYEQYF	TGTGCCAGCAGTGAGGGATCGACAGGACTGAGCTCCTACGAGCAGTACTTC
TRBV19	TRBD1	.	TRBJ1-1	CASETTGQVVMNTEAFF	TGTGCCAGCGAAACTACGGGACAGGTGGTCATGAACACTGAAGCTTTCTTT
TRBV7-9	.	.	TRBJ1-4	CASSLDGGLTNEKLFF	TGTGCCAGCAGCTTAGACGGGGGGTTAACTAATGAAAAACTGTTTTTT
TRBV15	TRBD2	.	TRBJ2-1	CATSRVGLEYNEQFF	TGTGCCACCAGCAGAGTGGGACTAGAATACAATGAGCAGTTCTTC
TRBV7-9	TRBD1	.	TRBJ2-7	CASSPTQQGTYEQYF	TGTGCCAGCAGCCCCACCCAACAGGGGACCTACGAGCAGTACTTC
TRBV24-1	TRBD1	.	TRBJ1-2	CATSEPGQAYGYTF	TGTGCCACCAGTGAACCTGGACAGGCCTATGGCTACACCTTC
TRBV18	.	.	TRBJ2-5	CASSPRSSRGETQYF	TGTGCCAGCTCACCACGGTCCTCCAGGGGTGAGACCCAGTACTTC
TRBV27	TRBD1	.	TRBJ1-6	CASSFQGANSPLHF	TGTGCCAGCAGCTTTCAGGGGGCGAATTCACCCCTCCACTTT
TRBV5-1	.	.	TRBJ1-4	CASSLMDSSNEKLFF	TGCGCCAGCAGCCTAATGGACAGCTCAAATGAAAAACTGTTTTTT
TRBV4-2	TRBD1	.	TRBJ1-5	CASSQWGQGSHQPQHF	TGTGCCAGCAGCCAATGGGGACAGGGGTCCCATCAGCCCCAGCATTTT
TRBV5-1	.	.	TRBJ1-2	CASSPSGSEHGYTF	TGCGCCAGCAGTCCTTCCGGGAGCGAACATGGCTACACCTTC
TRBV14	TRBD1	.	TRBJ1-2	CASSQDPGGSYGYTF	TGTGCCAGCAGCCAAGACCCAGGGGGCAGCTATGGCTACACCTTC
TRBV19	.	.	TRBJ2-2	CASSPGVGTGELFF	TGTGCCAGTTCCCCGGGGGTGGGCACCGGGGAGCTGTTTTTT
TRBV5-4	TRBD1	once	TRBJ1-1	CASSLGSRDSEAFF	TGTGCCAGCAGCTTGGGTTCCCGGGACAGTGAAGCTTTCTTT
TRBV19	.	.	TRBJ2-5	CASGPGSANLETQYF	TGTGCCAGTGGGCCAGGGTCGGCCAATTTGGAGACCCAGTACTTC
TRBV3-1/TRBV3-2	TRBD2	few	TRBJ2-3	CASSPPSGRSTDTQYF	TGTGCCAGCAGCCCGCCCAGCGGGAGAAGCACAGATACGCAGTATTTT
TRBV21-1	.	.	TRBJ1-1	CASRPTIRGGRTEAFF	TGTGCCAGCAGACCAACAATCAGAGGGGGCCGGACTGAAGCTTTCTTT